Following are 22 T cell receptor beta chains from one sample sequenced in a study of blood T cell repertoires in COVID-19. The data were produced by immunoSEQ multiplex PCR, yet TCRdb's version contains in-frame clones alone and is incomplete. Of over 200,000 clones in the sample, 65% to 90% were seen once. The sample was peripheral blood. The receptor source for this set is a human donor in a cohort sampled during active COVID-19.

A remark on this clone: Other nucleotide sequences in the sample specify the same CDR3. This chain uses TRBV19 with TRBJ1-1; D uncertain. Trimming left V 3 bases short and J 3 bases short, with 8 bases between. Germline V lookup: CDR1 LNHDA, CDR2 SQIVND (reference sequence). There are 13 residues in the CDR3. In DNA, the CDR3 is TGTGCCAGTAGTATTAGAGTCGACACTGAAGCTTTCTTT. Protein: CASSIRVDTEAFF.

The chain uses TRBV18 and TRBJ2-7, with 10 bases fitting TRBD2. The CDR3 sequence is 15 residues long. After removal of 4 bases from V and 5 bases from J, the junction contained 8 bases not matched to a gene. Germline lookup yields CDR1 KGHSH and CDR2 LQKENI. The CDR3 DNA reads TGTGCCAGCTCACTACTAACTAGCGGGATCCACGAGCAGTACTTC. Its translation: CASSLLTSGIHEQYF.

The chain combines TRBV19 with TRBJ2-5, with 7 bases matching TRBD1. CDR1 and CDR2 from the germline V gene are LNHDA and SQIVND (reference sequence). This CDR3 comprises 15 residues. Trimming at V came to 1 base and at J to 5 bases, leaving 7 bases not matched to a gene. CDR3 sequence reads: CASSIGKGGWETQYF. The CDR3 DNA follows: TGTGCCAGTAGTATAGGAAAAGGGGGCTGGGAGACCCAGTACTTC. The full variable domain, with the rest looked up from reference TRBV19 and TRBJ2-5, is DGGITQSPKYLFRKEGQNVTLSCEQNLNHDAMYWYRQDPGQGLRLIYYSQIVNDFQKGDIAEGYSVSREKKESFPLTVTSAQKNPTAFYLCASSIGKGGWETQYFGPGTRLLVL.

The chain has TRBV30 and TRBJ2-1; D is possibly TRBD2 (6 bases). The V gene lost 6 bases and the J gene lost 5 bases, with 20 bases spanning the gap. The CDR3 length is 15 residues. In germline, CDR1 is GTSNPN, CDR2 SVGIG (reference sequence). CDR3 DNA sequence: TGTGCCTGTAAAAAACCTAGCGTTCTGAACAATGAGCAGTTCTTC. It specifies CACKKPSVLNNEQFF.

The chain links TRBV7-9 to TRBJ2-7; tentative D call: TRBD2 (6 bases). The CDR3 totals 13 residues. V lost 3 bases, J lost 4 bases, and 10 bases lay in between. Germline CDR1 reads SEHNR; CDR2 reads FQNEAQ (reference sequence). The CDR3 loop reads CASSFPLAYEQYF. CDR3 nucleotides: TGTGCCAGCAGCTTCCCCCTAGCGTACGAGCAGTACTTC.

J is TRBJ2-7 and V is TRBV5-3, with TRBD1 identical over 7 bases. TRBV5-3 is an open reading frame, and its role is uncertain. The CDR3 is 13 residues long. V was pared by 9 bases and J by 0 bases, with 6 bases of the junction left unmatched. CDR3 nucleotides: TGTGCCACCCGACAGGGAATCTCCTACGAGCAGTACTTC. Its translation: CATRQGISYEQYF.

This clone was recorded at least ten times. The rearrangement uses TRBV6-2 or TRBV6-3 and TRBJ1-1; no clear D gene. Trimming pared 2 bases from V and 4 bases from J, leaving 8 bases between. Germline V lookup: CDR1 MNHEY, CDR2 SVGEGT. The CDR3 has 13 amino acids. This chain's CDR3 is CASSYEGGTEAFF. DNA for the CDR3: TGTGCCAGCAGTTACGAGGGTGGCACTGAAGCTTTCTTT.

The chain recombines TRBV14 with TRBJ2-2, with 7 positions matching TRBD2. The V gene's germline CDR1 is SGHDN and CDR2 FVKESK. The CDR3 is made up of 18 amino acids. The V and J ends lost 2 bases and 2 bases, in that order; junction bases with no gene match: 11. The CDR3 coding sequence is TGTGCCAGCAGCCAAATAGATACCGGGAGGATCAACACCGGGGAGCTGTTTTTT. As protein: CASSQIDTGRINTGELFF.

The chain joins TRBV28 to TRBJ1-6; 8 positions agree with TRBD1. Germline V CDR1 and CDR2: MDHEN, SYDVKM. The V and J ends lost 3 bases and 10 bases, in that order; junction bases with no gene match: 8. There are 15 residues in the CDR3. The CDR3: CASSLSRQGASPLHF. The CDR3 coding sequence is TGTGCCAGCAGTTTGTCTCGGCAGGGGGCATCACCCCTCCACTTT.

The chain has TRBV9 and TRBJ1-1; D is undetermined. The CDR3 has 14 amino acids. V lost 3 bases, J lost 1 base, and 10 bases lay in between. Per the germline V gene, CDR1 is SGDLS and CDR2 is YYNGEE. The chain's CDR3 is CASSDQAGNTEAFF. DNA for the CDR3: TGTGCCAGCAGCGACCAGGCGGGGAACACTGAAGCTTTCTTT. Variable domain in full (rest from reference TRBV9 and TRBJ1-1): DSGVTQTPKHLITATGQRVTLRCSPRSGDLSVYWYQQSLDQGLQFLIQYYNGEERAKGNILERFSAQQFPDLHSELNLSSLELGDSALYFCASSDQAGNTEAFFGQGTRLTVV.

V and J are TRBV28 and TRBJ1-1, with D maybe TRBD1 (5 bases). Germline-derived CDR1 and CDR2 are MDHEN and SYDVKM. This CDR3 is built from 15 residues. With 1 base removed from V and 4 bases from J, the gap between germline ends came to 13 bases. The CDR3 DNA reads as TGTGCCAGCAGTTTATTGGCGGGACCCGGCACTGAAGCTTTCTTT. This codes for CASSLLAGPGTEAFF. Combining the CDR3 with reference TRBV28 and TRBJ1-1 gives the whole variable domain DVKVTQSSRYLVKRTGEKVFLECVQDMDHENMFWYRQDPGLGLRLIYFSYDVKMKEKGDIPEGYSVSREKKERFSLILESASTNQTSMYLCASSLLAGPGTEAFFGQGTRLTVV.

V gene TRBV6-6 combines with J gene TRBJ1-1; maybe TRBD1 (5 bases). This CDR3 is 15 amino acids long. The germline CDR1 and CDR2 sequences are MNHNY and SVGAGI (reference sequence). Deletions cut 0 bases from V and 1 base from J, with 9 bases between. DNA for the CDR3: TGTGCCAGCAGTTACTCCTCTACAGGGAACACTGAAGCTTTCTTT. Its protein product is CASSYSSTGNTEAFF.

In this sample, this clone turned up once. This rearrangement joins TRBV28 to TRBJ2-5; D is undetermined. This CDR3 contains 13 residues. Germline loops: CDR1 MDHEN, CDR2 SYDVKM. V was shortened by 4 bases and J by 3 bases, with 9 bases between the two germline ends. The CDR3 sequence is CASSSLREETQYF. The CDR3 bases are TGTGCCAGCAGTTCACTAAGAGAAGAGACCCAGTACTTC.

The V and J genes are TRBV29-1 and TRBJ2-7; 8 bases match TRBD2. This CDR3 has 14 amino acids. Trimming cost V 6 bases and J 4 bases; bases outside gene matches: 11. Germline CDR1 and CDR2: SQVTM and ANQGSEA. CDR3 nucleotide sequence: TGCAGCGTCGCCTATCCGGGACTAGGTTACGAGCAGTACTTC. This encodes CSVAYPGLGYEQYF.

This clone was seen a handful of times. V is TRBV29-1 and J is TRBJ2-2, with 8 bases lining up with TRBD1. CDR3 length: 14 residues. Germline loops: CDR1 SQVTM, CDR2 ANQGSEA. V shed 3 bases and J 0 bases; nucleotides not matched to a gene: 0. CDR3 region: CSVETGANTGELFF. CDR3 DNA sequence: TGCAGCGTTGAGACAGGGGCGAACACCGGGGAGCTGTTTTTT.

V gene TRBV10-3 combines with J gene TRBJ1-2, with D tentatively TRBD1 (5 bases). This CDR3 has 14 amino acids. V was trimmed by 6 bases and J by 4 bases, leaving 15 bases between them. Germline-derived CDR1 and CDR2 are ENHRY and SYGVKD. The DNA for the CDR3 is TGTGCCATCAGGCCCCAGGGTGTGGTCTATGGCTACACCTTC. The encoded protein is CAIRPQGVVYGYTF.

This clone turned up a few times. The genes are TRBV27 and TRBJ1-3; D gene uncertain. V shed 5 bases and J shed 2 bases, with 10 bases lying between them. The CDR3 has 14 residues. Germline lookup yields CDR1 MNHEY and CDR2 SMNVEV (reference sequence). CDR3 sequence: CASSAMRAGNTIYF. CDR3 nucleotide sequence: TGTGCCAGCAGTGCAATGAGGGCTGGAAACACCATATATTTT.

The J gene is TRBJ1-5, the V gene TRBV30, with TRBD1 matching over 9 bases. CDR3 size: 13 residues. V gave up 2 bases and J gave up 7 bases; unmatched junction bases: 3. Germline V gives CDR1 GTSNPN, CDR2 SVGIG (reference sequence). CDR3 in DNA: TGTGCCTGGAGTCGGGACAGGGCCCAGCCCCAGCATTTT. Translating it yields CAWSRDRAQPQHF.

The J gene is TRBJ1-1, the V gene TRBV28; D is possibly TRBD1 (6 bases). Germline CDR1 reads MDHEN; CDR2 reads SYDVKM. This CDR3 has 16 residues. The V end was cut by 3 bases, the J end by 2 bases, with 16 bases between. CDR3 coding DNA: TGTGCCAGCAGTTTGGTAGACAGGACAATTAACACTGAAGCTTTCTTT. This translates into CASSLVDRTINTEAFF. The variable domain in full, with the rest retrieved from reference TRBV28 and TRBJ1-1, is DVKVTQSSRYLVKRTGEKVFLECVQDMDHENMFWYRQDPGLGLRLIYFSYDVKMKEKGDIPEGYSVSREKKERFSLILESASTNQTSMYLCASSLVDRTINTEAFFGQGTRLTVV.

J is TRBJ1-2 and V is TRBV27; D is undetermined. Trimming took 8 bases from V and 4 from J, leaving 20 bases between them. This CDR3 region has 15 residues. Germline CDR1 and CDR2: MNHEY and SMNVEV (reference sequence). CDR3 bases: TGTGCCAGCGGCCCTCTGTCCGGGAGGAGCTATGGCTACACCTTC. Residues: CASGPLSGRSYGYTF.

The CDR3 region is CASSQDRLLETSYNEQFF. CDR3 coding DNA: TGTGCCAGCAGCCAAGATCGTTTGTTAGAGACTAGTTACAATGAGCAGTTCTTC. The chain joins TRBV3-1 (or the pseudogene TRBV3-2) to TRBJ2-1, with a tentative D call TRBD2 (6 bases). V lost 0 bases to trimming and J lost 4 bases, with 19 bases between them. This CDR3 is built from 18 residues. Germline CDR1 is LGHDT and CDR2 is YNNKEL (reference sequence).

This clone was seen once. The chain couples TRBV6-5 to TRBJ1-1; TRBD1 matches 7 bases. This CDR3 has 15 amino acids. In germline, CDR1 is MNHEY, CDR2 SVGAGI. V trimming: 8 bases; J trimming: 0 bases; junction bases outside the gene matches: 9. The CDR3 is CASATRGTVNTEAFF. The CDR3 DNA follows: TGTGCCAGCGCCACCCGGGGGACAGTGAACACTGAAGCTTTCTTT.